The rows below give T cell receptor beta chains drawn from one sample of a study of cytomegalovirus exposure and HLA in healthy donors. Repertoires were generated with immunoSEQ multiplex PCR, while TCRdb's copy carries only in-frame clones and drops some. This sample yields around 140,000 clones, of which around 67% are seen a single time; 1.5% to 2% belongs to the top ten. The sequenced material came from PBMCs. These receptors were collected from a woman aged 18-30 years in good health and CMV-seronegative. Both conserved end residues are part of each CDR3. The D gene is left open where the match is weak. The size field is filled for only some rows; it gives once, few, many or a size class.

CDR3nt: TGTGCCAGCAGTTTCCCTCACCCCGTAGTACTTCCTAGCACAGATACGCAGTATTTT
CDR3aa: CASSFPHPVVLPSTDTQYF
d_gene: NA
j_gene: TRBJ2-3
abundance: NA
v_gene: TRBV28

CDR3nt: TGTGCCTGGAGGGACAGGGGCGGTAGTGAAAAACTGTTTTTT
CDR3aa: CAWRDRGGSEKLFF
d_gene: TRBD1
j_gene: TRBJ1-4
abundance: NA
v_gene: TRBV30

CDR3nt: TGTGCCAGCAGGGTGGGGACAGATAAAAATTCACCCCTCCACTTT
CDR3aa: CASRVGTDKNSPLHF
d_gene: TRBD1
j_gene: TRBJ1-6
abundance: NA
v_gene: TRBV6-5

CDR3nt: TGTGCCATCACCCAAGAGATCCGGAACACTGAAGCTTTCTTT
CDR3aa: CAITQEIRNTEAFF
d_gene: NA
j_gene: TRBJ1-1
abundance: NA
v_gene: TRBV10-3

CDR3nt: TGTGCCAGCAGCTTAGATATCAGGGTGGGAGCTTTCTTT
CDR3aa: CASSLDIRVGAFF
d_gene: NA
j_gene: TRBJ1-1
abundance: NA
v_gene: TRBV11-2

CDR3nt: TGTGCCAGCAGCCCACGGGACAGGGGATCCTACGAGCAGTACTTC
CDR3aa: CASSPRDRGSYEQYF
d_gene: TRBD1
j_gene: TRBJ2-7
abundance: few
v_gene: TRBV14

CDR3nt: TGTGCCAGCAGCTTGGTTGGAGATATAGCCAAAAACATTCAGTACTTC
CDR3aa: CASSLVGDIAKNIQYF
d_gene: NA
j_gene: TRBJ2-4
abundance: NA
v_gene: TRBV5-6

CDR3nt: TGTGCCAGCAGTTCCACCGGGACAGGGGGCGGAAATGAAAAACTGTTTTTT
CDR3aa: CASSSTGTGGGNEKLFF
d_gene: TRBD1
j_gene: TRBJ1-4
abundance: NA
v_gene: TRBV9

CDR3nt: TGCGCCAGCAGCTGGGGTTGGACAGGGCGTAGCACAGATACGCAGTATTTT
CDR3aa: CASSWGWTGRSTDTQYF
d_gene: TRBD1
j_gene: TRBJ2-3
abundance: NA
v_gene: TRBV5-1

CDR3nt: TGTGCCAGCGAATTAAGCGATCGGGGCTATGGCTACACCTTC
CDR3aa: CASELSDRGYGYTF
d_gene: NA
j_gene: TRBJ1-2
abundance: NA
v_gene: TRBV28

CDR3nt: TGCGCCAGCAGCCAAAGGGTAGGGACAGCGAATGAAAAACTGTTTTTT
CDR3aa: CASSQRVGTANEKLFF
d_gene: TRBD1
j_gene: TRBJ1-4
abundance: NA
v_gene: TRBV4-1

CDR3nt: TGTGCCAGCACCCGGGACCTCGGAGGGGTTAACTATGGCTACACCTTC
CDR3aa: CASTRDLGGVNYGYTF
d_gene: NA
j_gene: TRBJ1-2
abundance: NA
v_gene: TRBV2

CDR3nt: TGCGCCAGCAGCCAAGATCCCCAGGGGGGCTACAATGAGCAGTTCTTC
CDR3aa: CASSQDPQGGYNEQFF
d_gene: NA
j_gene: TRBJ2-1
abundance: few
v_gene: TRBV4-3

CDR3nt: TGTGCCAGCAGCTTAGGGACAGGGGGCTTCACCGGGGAGCTGTTTTTT
CDR3aa: CASSLGTGGFTGELFF
d_gene: TRBD1
j_gene: TRBJ2-2
abundance: NA
v_gene: TRBV7-9

CDR3nt: TGTGCCAGCAGCTTGGTGGACAGGGGAGCAGATACGCAGTATTTT
CDR3aa: CASSLVDRGADTQYF
d_gene: TRBD1
j_gene: TRBJ2-3
abundance: few
v_gene: TRBV5-6

CDR3nt: TGTGCCAGCAGTGCCGGTCAGCCCCAGCATTTT
CDR3aa: CASSAGQPQHF
d_gene: NA
j_gene: TRBJ1-5
abundance: NA
v_gene: TRBV6-5